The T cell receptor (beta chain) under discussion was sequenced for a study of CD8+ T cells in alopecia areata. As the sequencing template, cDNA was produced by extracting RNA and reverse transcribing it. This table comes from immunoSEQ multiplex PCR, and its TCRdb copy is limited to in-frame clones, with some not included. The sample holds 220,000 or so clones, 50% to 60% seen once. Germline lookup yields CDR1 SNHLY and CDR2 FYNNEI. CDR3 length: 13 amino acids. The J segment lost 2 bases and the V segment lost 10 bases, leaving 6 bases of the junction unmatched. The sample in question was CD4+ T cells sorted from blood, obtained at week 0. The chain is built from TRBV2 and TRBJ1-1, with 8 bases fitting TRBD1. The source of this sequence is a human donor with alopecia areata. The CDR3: CATTGQVNTEAFF. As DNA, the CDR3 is TGTGCCACTACGGGACAGGTTAACACTGAAGCTTTCTTT.